What follows are 9 T cell receptor beta chains derived from one specimen sequenced in a study of T cell repertoires in ileal Crohn's disease. TCRdb's table, derived via immunoSEQ multiplex PCR, lists solely in-frame clones and lacks some. In the table there are about 15,000 clones, under 80% of which are singletons. The sequencing input was ileal tissue. The receptor source for this set is an adult with Crohn's disease.

The gene calls are TRBV7-6 and TRBJ2-3; D remains unclear. In germline, CDR1 is SGHVS, CDR2 FNYEAQ. The CDR3 totals 13 residues. Trimming cost V 2 bases and J 7 bases, with 10 bases left between them. CDR3 DNA: TGTGCCAGCAGCTTACGTCTAGTCAATACGCAGTATTTT. Translation: CASSLRLVNTQYF. Based on the CDR3 plus reference TRBV7-6 and TRBJ2-3, the full variable domain is GAGVSQSPRYKVTKRGQDVALRCDPISGHVSLYWYRQALGQGPEFLTYFNYEAQQDKSGLPNDRFSAERPEGSISTLTIQRTEQRDSAMYRCASSLRLVNTQYFGPGTRLTVL.

The genes are TRBV7-9 and TRBJ2-5; 8 positions match TRBD2. This CDR3 comprises 14 residues. CDR1 is SEHNR, CDR2 FQNEAQ, per germline (reference sequence). With V trimmed by 5 bases and J by 5 bases, 7 bases remained unmatched. The CDR3 DNA is TGTGCCAGCAGCGCAGGGACTAGTTTGGAGACCCAGTACTTC. This encodes CASSAGTSLETQYF.

This clone was recorded once. Its ends do not fully match the called genes, so a read error is possible. The gene calls are TRBV7-9 and TRBJ2-3; 16 bases align to TRBD2. There are 18 residues in the CDR3. CDR1 and CDR2 (germline): SEHNR, FQNEAQ (reference sequence). The CDR3 bases are TGTGCCAGCAGCCTAGCGGGACTAGCGGGAGGGAGCACAGATACGCAGTATTTT. Residues: CASSLAGLAGGSTDTQYF.

The rearrangement joins TRBV7-9 to TRBJ2-7; no definite D call. Germline V CDR1 and CDR2: SEHNR, FQNEAQ (reference sequence). Between the trimmed V and J ends, which lost 2 bases and 6 bases, there was a span of 8 bases. This CDR3 comprises 12 residues. This chain's CDR3 is CASSLTVSEQYF. Here the CDR3 DNA reads TGTGCCAGCAGCTTAACAGTTTCCGAGCAGTACTTC.

This clone is termed large. The V gene is TRBV14, the J gene TRBJ2-5; D may be TRBD2 (5 bases). Germline loops: CDR1 SGHDN, CDR2 FVKESK. Between the trimmed V and J ends, which lost 0 bases and 6 bases, there was a span of 11 bases. There are 14 residues in the CDR3. The CDR3 region is CASSQEQRGKTQYF. As DNA, the CDR3 is TGTGCCAGCAGCCAAGAGCAGCGAGGGAAGACCCAGTACTTC.

This rearrangement joins TRBV7-7 to TRBJ2-5; no clear D gene. CDR1 is SSHAT and CDR2 is FNYEAQ in the germline V gene (reference sequence). The CDR3 is made up of 15 amino acids. V gave up 3 bases and J gave up 2 bases, with 13 bases separating them. The CDR3 spells CASSFLRGPQETQYF. The CDR3 nucleotides are TGTGCCAGCAGCTTTCTTCGTGGGCCGCAAGAGACCCAGTACTTC.

The V call is TRBV10-1, the J call TRBJ2-4, with D maybe TRBD2 (6 bases). This CDR3 contains 16 residues. V shed 2 bases and J shed 0 bases, with 11 bases lying between them. Germline V gene lookup returns CDR1 WNHNN and CDR2 SYGVQD (reference sequence). The CDR3 is CASSEGGLLAKNIQYF. DNA of the CDR3: TGCGCCAGCAGTGAGGGGGGACTTCTAGCCAAAAACATTCAGTACTTC.

This clone was counted a few times. The CDR3 DNA reads as TGTGCCAGCAGCTTAGGGGATACAGGGGTTGACACTGAAGCTTTCTTT. Translated: CASSLGDTGVDTEAFF. This chain connects TRBV5-6 to TRBJ1-1, with 7 positions matching TRBD1. The CDR3 covers 16 residues. With V trimmed by 2 bases and J by 3 bases, 10 bases remained unmatched. CDR1 and CDR2 (germline): SGHDT, YYEEEE. The whole variable domain, filled in from reference TRBV5-6 and TRBJ1-1, reads DAGVTQSPTHLIKTRGQQVTLRCSPKSGHDTVSWYQQALGQGPQFIFQYYEEEERQRGNFPDRFSGHQFPNYSSELNVNALLLGDSALYLCASSLGDTGVDTEAFFGQGTRLTVV.

The chain joins TRBV6-6 to TRBJ2-3; no clear D. This CDR3 comprises 13 residues. In germline, CDR1 is MNHNY, CDR2 SVGAGI (reference sequence). V was cut by 6 bases and J by 2 bases, with 9 bases left in between. The CDR3 is CASSDSNTDTQYF. CDR3 nucleotide sequence: TGTGCCAGCAGCGACTCGAACACAGATACGCAGTATTTT.